One sample yielded the 31 T cell receptor beta chains listed below, sequenced in a study of OX40 agonist ivuxolimab in advanced cancers. Here immunoSEQ multiplex PCR was the method, and the copy in TCRdb shows in-frame clones only, minus some. The sample lists fewer than 80,000 clones; 90% to 95% were seen once. Here the sequenced sample was CD4+ or CD8+ T cells sorted from blood, taken in a trial of the OX40 agonist ivuxolimab. The receptor set was obtained from an adult with an advanced solid tumor such as melanoma, head and neck, liver or kidney cancer.

The chain recombines TRBV4-1 with TRBJ2-1; D might be TRBD1 or TRBD2, each matching 5 bases. The length of the CDR3 is 14 residues. Germline V gene data show CDR1 as MGHRA and CDR2 as YSYEKL. Trimming took 5 bases from V and 1 from J, leaving 9 bases between them. CDR3 sequence (DNA): TGCGCCAGCAGCGTGGGGGAGTCCTACAATGAGCAGTTCTTC. Its protein is CASSVGESYNEQFF.

In this sample, this clone turned up once. V gene TRBV7-3 combines with J gene TRBJ1-1; TRBD1 might be the D (5 bases). CDR1 is SGHTA and CDR2 is FQGTGA in the germline V gene. This CDR3 is 17 amino acids long. Trimming shortened V by 4 bases and J by 1 base, and 19 bases separated the two germline ends. In DNA form, the CDR3 reads TGTGCCAGCAGCTCGTGGGGACTGCCCGGGGGGAACACTGAAGCTTTCTTT. Amino acid sequence: CASSSWGLPGGNTEAFF.

The chain employs TRBV19 and TRBJ2-1; 7 bases are shared with TRBD1. This CDR3 spans 16 amino acids. The V segment lost 0 bases and the J segment 8 bases; nucleotides outside the gene matches: 10. CDR1 is LNHDA and CDR2 is SQIVND in the germline V gene (reference sequence). CDR3: CASSIDPGTVWDEQFF. In nucleotides, the CDR3 is TGTGCCAGTAGTATAGATCCCGGGACAGTTTGGGATGAGCAGTTCTTC. Supplemented by reference TRBV19 and TRBJ2-1, the full variable domain reads DGGITQSPKYLFRKEGQNVTLSCEQNLNHDAMYWYRQDPGQGLRLIYYSQIVNDFQKGDIAEGYSVSREKKESFPLTVTSAQKNPTAFYLCASSIDPGTVWDEQFFGPGTRLTVL.

This chain uses TRBV19 with TRBJ2-3, with D unresolved. The germline V gene has CDR1 LNHDA and CDR2 SQIVND (reference sequence). V was cut by 8 bases and J by 0 bases, with 9 bases left in between. The CDR3 has 13 amino acids. CDR3 nucleotide sequence: TGTGCCAGTGGACCCTACAGCACAGATACGCAGTATTTT. Its protein is CASGPYSTDTQYF. The entire variable domain, with the rest obtained from reference TRBV19 and TRBJ2-3, is as follows: DGGITQSPKYLFRKEGQNVTLSCEQNLNHDAMYWYRQDPGQGLRLIYYSQIVNDFQKGDIAEGYSVSREKKESFPLTVTSAQKNPTAFYLCASGPYSTDTQYFGPGTRLTVL.

In this sample, this clone turned up once. CDR3 region: CASSYSAYGGTYGYTF. CDR3 DNA sequence: TGTGCCAGCAGTTACTCGGCGTACGGCGGAACTTATGGCTACACCTTC. The V gene is TRBV6-5, the J gene TRBJ1-2; D uncertain. CDR1 is MNHEY and CDR2 is SVGAGI in the germline V gene. There are 16 residues in the CDR3. V was pared by 0 bases and J by 5 bases, with 16 bases between.

This clone has a count of ten or more. This chain uses TRBV5-6 with TRBJ1-2; D remains ambiguous. V lost 4 bases, J lost 8 bases, and 12 bases lay in between. Germline V gene lookup returns CDR1 SGHDT and CDR2 YYEEEE. The CDR3 contains 12 residues. The CDR3 sequence: CASSDDDRGYTF. The CDR3 DNA reads TGTGCCAGCAGCGACGACGATCGGGGCTACACCTTC.

This clone occurred once. This chain connects TRBV7-9 to TRBJ2-7; 8 bases agree with TRBD1. Germline CDR1 and CDR2: SEHNR and FQNEAQ (reference sequence). This CDR3 spans 14 amino acids. The V and J ends lost 5 bases and 1 base, in that order; junction bases with no gene match: 4. The CDR3 nucleotides read TGTGCCAGCAGCCCGGACAGGGCTTCCTACGAGCAGTACTTC. It is translated as CASSPDRASYEQYF. Filled out from reference TRBV7-9 and TRBJ2-7, the complete variable domain reads DTGVSQNPRHKITKRGQNVTFRCDPISEHNRLYWYRQTLGQGPEFLTYFQNEAQLEKSRLLSDRFSAERPKGSFSTLEIQRTEQGDSAMYLCASSPDRASYEQYFGPGTRLTVT.

The chain links TRBV28 to TRBJ2-7, with 10 bases identical to TRBD2. V was pared by 7 bases and J by 0 bases, with 9 bases of the junction left unmatched. The CDR3 loop spans 16 amino acids. Germline CDR1 MDHEN, CDR2 SYDVKM. The DNA of the CDR3 is TGTGCCAGCACCAGACTAGCGGGTGCCCTCTCCTACGAGCAGTACTTC. Its translation: CASTRLAGALSYEQYF.

The count of this clone is one. V is TRBV28 and J is TRBJ2-3; the match to TRBD2 covers 12 bases. The CDR3 totals 15 residues. Germline V gene sequence: CDR1 MDHEN, CDR2 SYDVKM. Losses at the gene ends were 5 bases for V and 6 bases for J; bases not matched to a gene: 6. The CDR3 protein is CASSELAGGYDTQYF. In nucleotides, the CDR3 is TGTGCCAGCAGTGAACTAGCGGGAGGTTATGATACGCAGTATTTT.

A few counts support this clone. The rearrangement uses TRBV10-3 and TRBJ1-3; tentative D call: TRBD1 (6 bases). The CDR3 has 15 amino acids. Trimming left V 7 bases short and J 0 bases short, with 13 bases between. CDR1 ENHRY and CDR2 SYGVKD come from the germline V gene. CDR3 sequence: CAIKMTGFSGNTIYF. DNA for the CDR3: TGTGCCATCAAGATGACAGGTTTCTCTGGAAACACCATATATTTT.

The rearrangement links TRBV6-5 to TRBJ2-7; the match to TRBD2 covers 7 bases. The ends lost 5 bases at V and 5 bases at J; junction bases unmatched: 9. The CDR3 is made up of 14 amino acids. Germline-derived CDR1 and CDR2 are MNHEY and SVGAGI. The CDR3 DNA reads as TGTGCCAGCAGTGAAATCGGGGGGTGGAACGAGCAGTACTTC. This codes for CASSEIGGWNEQYF.

This clone appeared a single time. The genes are TRBV27 and TRBJ2-7; D unclear. The CDR3 covers 14 residues. In germline, CDR1 is MNHEY, CDR2 SMNVEV (reference sequence). V lost 2 bases, J lost 3 bases, and 11 bases lay in between. The CDR3 loop reads CASSLNSVGYEQYF. CDR3 in DNA: TGTGCCAGCAGTTTAAACAGCGTCGGCTACGAGCAGTACTTC.

The chain couples TRBV28 to TRBJ1-5; D unclear. The germline V gene has CDR1 MDHEN and CDR2 SYDVKM. V lost 8 bases to trimming and J lost 5 bases, with 13 bases between them. The CDR3 has 13 residues. The CDR3 protein is CASAWKVHQPQHF. CDR3 nucleotide sequence: TGTGCCAGCGCCTGGAAGGTGCATCAGCCCCAGCATTTT.

The gene calls are TRBV11-2 and TRBJ2-1; 9 positions match TRBD2. Trimming removed 6 bases from V and 0 bases from J; junction bases left unmatched: 6. From germline, CDR1 is SGHAT and CDR2 FQNNGV. The CDR3 has 16 amino acids. Here the CDR3 reads CASSLTSGNSYNEQFF. The CDR3 DNA sequence: TGTGCCAGCAGTTTGACTAGCGGCAACTCCTACAATGAGCAGTTCTTC.

V and J are TRBV28 and TRBJ2-7, with D perhaps assigned TRBD1 or TRBD2 (5 bases each). This CDR3 contains 14 residues. CDR1 is MDHEN and CDR2 is SYDVKM in the germline V gene. V lost 2 bases to trimming and J lost 2 bases, with 10 bases between them. In nucleotides, the CDR3 is TGTGCCAGCAGTTTAAGGGACGGGCCCTACGAGCAGTACTTC. This gives the protein CASSLRDGPYEQYF.

This chain links TRBV19 with TRBJ1-1, with TRBD1 identical over 9 bases. Germline V CDR1 and CDR2: LNHDA, SQIVND (reference sequence). The J segment lost 6 bases and the V segment lost 10 bases, leaving 12 bases of the junction unmatched. The CDR3 consists of 14 residues. This CDR3 reads CATRPLTGGAEAFF. CDR3 coding DNA: TGTGCCACCCGACCTTTGACAGGGGGAGCTGAAGCTTTCTTT.

The CDR3 DNA reads TGTGCCAGCAGCGGGACATTAACCGGGGAGCTGTTTTTT. Translating gives CASSGTLTGELFF. The chain uses TRBV6-5 and TRBJ2-2, with D perhaps TRBD1 (6 bases). Germline-derived CDR1 and CDR2 are MNHEY and SVGAGI. The CDR3 is 13 amino acids. V lost 6 bases and J 5 bases, leaving 10 bases between the germline ends.

The chain combines TRBV4-1 with TRBJ1-4; D is unresolved. V lost 4 bases and J 4 bases, leaving 10 bases between the germline ends. Per the germline V gene, CDR1 is MGHRA and CDR2 is YSYEKL. The CDR3 loop spans 14 amino acids. CDR3 residues: CASSPPQSNEKLFF. The CDR3, as DNA: TGCGCCAGCAGCCCCCCCCAAAGTAATGAAAAACTGTTTTTT.

The chain combines TRBV7-9 with TRBJ2-1, with TRBD2 matching 7 bases. Unmatched junction bases numbered 9, after V lost 1 base and J lost 6 bases. Germline V lookup: CDR1 SEHNR, CDR2 FQNEAQ (reference sequence). This CDR3 spans 16 amino acids. The CDR3 reads CASSLEGLVSSNEQFF. Written as DNA, the CDR3 is TGTGCCAGCAGCTTAGAAGGACTAGTAAGTTCCAATGAGCAGTTCTTC.

In this sample, this clone turned up once. This chain links TRBV28 with TRBJ2-5; no definite D call. The CDR3 consists of 12 residues. V was cut by 4 bases and J by 2 bases, with 5 bases left in between. CDR1 and CDR2 (germline): MDHEN, SYDVKM. The CDR3 loop is CASSSEQETQYF. For the CDR3, the DNA is TGTGCCAGCAGTTCAGAGCAAGAGACCCAGTACTTC.

This sequence joins TRBV19 and TRBJ2-3, with a tentative D call TRBD2 (6 bases). The CDR3 contains 17 residues. Germline V lookup: CDR1 LNHDA, CDR2 SQIVND (reference sequence). The ends were cut back, 5 bases at V and 4 bases at J, with 22 bases in the middle. DNA of the CDR3: TGTGCCAGTAGTCCGGGTACGGCAGGGACGGGAGCAGATACGCAGTATTTT. This codes for CASSPGTAGTGADTQYF.

The chain has TRBV9 and TRBJ1-1, with 7 positions matching TRBD1. The ends lost 1 base at V and 3 bases at J; junction bases unmatched: 12. CDR3 length: 17 residues. Germline loops: CDR1 SGDLS, CDR2 YYNGEE. The CDR3 nucleotides read TGTGCCAGCAGCGTATCCCCCGAGGCAGGGGGGTACACTGAAGCTTTCTTT. Protein product: CASSVSPEAGGYTEAFF.

This clone has just one count. The rearrangement links TRBV27 to TRBJ2-1; a possible D gene is TRBD1 (5 bases). This CDR3 has 15 residues. V was clipped by 0 bases and J by 4 bases, with 10 bases between them. The V gene's germline CDR1 is MNHEY and CDR2 SMNVEV (reference sequence). Here the CDR3 reads CASSLSARQYNEQFF. DNA for the CDR3: TGTGCCAGCAGTTTATCAGCTAGACAGTACAATGAGCAGTTCTTC.

The chain is built from TRBV6-5 and TRBJ2-1; D might be TRBD2 (6 bases). Trimming took off 1 base at V and 9 bases at J, with 13 bases between the two ends. This CDR3 region has 14 residues. Germline values: CDR1 MNHEY, CDR2 SVGAGI. The CDR3 region is CASSYLGGKGEQFF. The DNA of the CDR3 is TGTGCCAGCAGTTACTTGGGCGGGAAGGGTGAGCAGTTCTTC.

The V and J genes are TRBV27 and TRBJ1-5, with D perhaps TRBD1 (5 bases). This CDR3 contains 15 residues. Germline loops: CDR1 MNHEY, CDR2 SMNVEV (reference sequence). Between the trimmed V and J ends, which lost 0 bases and 5 bases, there was a span of 11 bases. DNA for the CDR3: TGTGCCAGCAGTTTATCGCCAGGGACCCATCAGCCCCAGCATTTT. It is translated as CASSLSPGTHQPQHF.

This sequence joins TRBV27 and TRBJ2-7, with D possibly TRBD2 on 5 matching bases. Trimming left V 1 base short and J 2 bases short, with 12 bases between. Germline V CDR1 and CDR2: MNHEY, SMNVEV (reference sequence). CDR3 size: 15 residues. The CDR3: CASSLYPGTPYEQYF. DNA for the CDR3: TGTGCCAGCAGTTTATATCCGGGAACCCCCTACGAGCAGTACTTC.

In this sample, this clone turned up once. V gene TRBV6-5 combines with J gene TRBJ2-7; either TRBD1 or TRBD2 may fit D (6 bases each). Looked up from germline, CDR1 is MNHEY and CDR2 is SVGAGI. There are 13 residues in the CDR3. Trimming took off 2 bases at V and 6 bases at J, with 11 bases between the two ends. CDR3 sequence: CASSYDTGAEQYF. CDR3 bases: TGTGCCAGCAGTTACGACACGGGGGCCGAGCAGTACTTC.

The genes are TRBV2 and TRBJ2-7; 14 bases map to TRBD2. This CDR3 has 18 residues. Trimming cost V 4 bases and J 3 bases; bases outside gene matches: 11. The germline gives CDR1 SNHLY, CDR2 FYNNEI. CDR3 loop: CASSGGLAGADKDYEQYF. The CDR3 nucleotides read TGTGCCAGCAGTGGGGGACTAGCGGGAGCAGATAAGGACTACGAGCAGTACTTC.

A single count supports this clone. V is TRBV4-1 and J is TRBJ2-1; no clear D gene. The CDR3 has 15 residues. Trimming took off 3 bases at V and 7 bases at J, with 16 bases between the two ends. Germline V CDR1 and CDR2: MGHRA, YSYEKL. CDR3 sequence (DNA): TGCGCCAGCAGCCACAATGACCGCGGCCTAAATGAGCAGTTCTTC. Translation gives CASSHNDRGLNEQFF.

The chain employs TRBV5-1 and TRBJ1-1; D unresolved. Germline CDR1 and CDR2: SGHRS and YFSETQ. V lost 7 bases and J 0 bases, leaving 16 bases between the germline ends. This CDR3 comprises 15 residues. The DNA of the CDR3 is TGCGCCAGCGCACTCTCGGACGGAATGAACACTGAAGCTTTCTTT. This sequence encodes CASALSDGMNTEAFF.

The chain has TRBV2 and TRBJ2-3, with 11 bases that match TRBD1. The length of the CDR3 is 18 residues. Trimming cost V 4 bases and J 4 bases; bases outside gene matches: 13. Germline CDR1 is SNHLY and CDR2 is FYNNEI. For the CDR3, the DNA is TGTGCCAGCAGTGGGACAGGGGGCGACCTCCAATACGCAGATACGCAGTATTTT. Its translation: CASSGTGGDLQYADTQYF. The full variable domain, in which reference TRBV2 and TRBJ2-3 provide the parts outside the CDR3, is EPEVTQTPSHQVTQMGQEVILRCVPISNHLYFYWYRQILGQKVEFLVSFYNNEISEKSEIFDDQFSVERPDGSNFTLKIRSTKLEDSAMYFCASSGTGGDLQYADTQYFGPGTRLTVL.